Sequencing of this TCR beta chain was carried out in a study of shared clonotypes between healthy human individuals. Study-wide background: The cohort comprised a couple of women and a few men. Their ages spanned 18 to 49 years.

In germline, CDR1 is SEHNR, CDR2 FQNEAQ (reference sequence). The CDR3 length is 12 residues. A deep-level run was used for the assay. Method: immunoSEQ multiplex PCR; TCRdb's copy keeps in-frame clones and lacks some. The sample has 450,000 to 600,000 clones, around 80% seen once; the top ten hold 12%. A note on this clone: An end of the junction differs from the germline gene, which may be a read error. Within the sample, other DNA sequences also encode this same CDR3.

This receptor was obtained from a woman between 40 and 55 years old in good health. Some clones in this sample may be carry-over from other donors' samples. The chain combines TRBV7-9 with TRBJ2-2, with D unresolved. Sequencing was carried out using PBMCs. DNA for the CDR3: TGTGCCAGCAGCTTAAACAGCGGGGAGCTGTTTTTT. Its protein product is CASSLNSGELFF.